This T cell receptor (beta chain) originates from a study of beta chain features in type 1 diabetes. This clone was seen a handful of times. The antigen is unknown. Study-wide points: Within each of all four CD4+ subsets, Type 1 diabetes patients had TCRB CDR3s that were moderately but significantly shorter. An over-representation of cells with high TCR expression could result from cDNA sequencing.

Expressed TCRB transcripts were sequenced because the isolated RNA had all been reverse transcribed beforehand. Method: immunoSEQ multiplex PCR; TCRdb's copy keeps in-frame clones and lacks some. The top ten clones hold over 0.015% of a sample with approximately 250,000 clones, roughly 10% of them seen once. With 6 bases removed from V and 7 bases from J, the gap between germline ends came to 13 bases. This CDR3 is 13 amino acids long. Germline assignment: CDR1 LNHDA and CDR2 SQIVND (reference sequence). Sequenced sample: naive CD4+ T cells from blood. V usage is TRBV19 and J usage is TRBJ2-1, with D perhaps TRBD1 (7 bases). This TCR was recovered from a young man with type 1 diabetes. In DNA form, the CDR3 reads TGTGCCAGTAGGATCCAGGGGGGAAATGAGCAGTTCTTC. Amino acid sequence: CASRIQGGNEQFF.